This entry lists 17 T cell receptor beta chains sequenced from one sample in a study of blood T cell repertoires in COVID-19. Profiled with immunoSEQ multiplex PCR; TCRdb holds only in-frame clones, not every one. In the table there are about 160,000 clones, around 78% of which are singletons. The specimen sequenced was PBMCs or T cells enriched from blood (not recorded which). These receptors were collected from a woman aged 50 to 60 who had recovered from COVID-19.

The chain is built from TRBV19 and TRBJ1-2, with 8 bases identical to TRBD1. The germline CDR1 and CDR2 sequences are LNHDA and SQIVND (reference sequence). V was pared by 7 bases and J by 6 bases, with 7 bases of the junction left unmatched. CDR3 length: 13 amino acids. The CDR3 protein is CASKQGDGNGYTF. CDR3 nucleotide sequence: TGTGCCAGTAAACAGGGGGACGGAAATGGCTACACCTTC.

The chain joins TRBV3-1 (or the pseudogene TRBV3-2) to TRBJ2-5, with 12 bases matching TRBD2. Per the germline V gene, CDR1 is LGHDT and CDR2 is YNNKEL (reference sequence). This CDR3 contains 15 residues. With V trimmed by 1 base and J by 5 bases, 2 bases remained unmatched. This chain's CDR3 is CASSQASGGAETQYF. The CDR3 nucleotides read TGTGCCAGCAGCCAAGCTAGCGGGGGGGCGGAGACCCAGTACTTC.

CDR3 amino acids: CASGQGSGYTF. The CDR3 DNA reads as TGTGCCAGCGGACAGGGTAGTGGCTACACCTTC. This chain uses TRBV28 with TRBJ1-2; 8 nucleotides match TRBD1. The CDR3 is 11 amino acids. J was trimmed by 7 bases and V by 8 bases; bases with no gene match: 3. Germline loops: CDR1 MDHEN, CDR2 SYDVKM.

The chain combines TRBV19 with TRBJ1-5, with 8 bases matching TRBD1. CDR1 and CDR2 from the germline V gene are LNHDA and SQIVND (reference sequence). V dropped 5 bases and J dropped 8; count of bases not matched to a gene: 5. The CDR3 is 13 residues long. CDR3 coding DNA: TGTGCCAGTAGTGTGACAGGGGAGAAGCCCCAGCATTTT. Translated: CASSVTGEKPQHF. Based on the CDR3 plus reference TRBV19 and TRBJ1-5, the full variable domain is DGGITQSPKYLFRKEGQNVTLSCEQNLNHDAMYWYRQDPGQGLRLIYYSQIVNDFQKGDIAEGYSVSREKKESFPLTVTSAQKNPTAFYLCASSVTGEKPQHFGDGTRLSIL.

The CDR3 reads CASSLGDIGDNTEAFF. The CDR3 DNA sequence: TGCGCCAGCAGCTTGGGGGACATCGGCGATAACACTGAAGCTTTCTTT. V gene TRBV5-1 combines with J gene TRBJ1-1; D may be TRBD1 (6 bases). CDR1 and CDR2 (germline): SGHRS, YFSETQ. The V gene lost 0 bases and the J gene lost 2 bases, with 14 bases spanning the gap. CDR3 length: 16 amino acids.

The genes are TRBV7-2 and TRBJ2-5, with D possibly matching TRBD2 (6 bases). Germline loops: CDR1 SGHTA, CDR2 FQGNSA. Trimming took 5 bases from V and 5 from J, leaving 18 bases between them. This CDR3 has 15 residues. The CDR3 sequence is CASSEVLLREETQYF. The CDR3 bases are TGTGCCAGCAGCGAGGTTCTATTACGGGAGGAGACCCAGTACTTC.

This CDR3 reads CAWTSPEGGVTGELFF. CDR3 DNA sequence: TGTGCCTGGACCTCCCCTGAGGGGGGGGTTACCGGGGAGCTGTTTTTT. The V gene is TRBV30, the J gene TRBJ2-2, with D possibly being TRBD2 (7 bases). CDR3 length: 16 amino acids. V lost 4 bases and J lost 5, with 20 bases in between. CDR1 is GTSNPN, CDR2 SVGIG, per germline (reference sequence).

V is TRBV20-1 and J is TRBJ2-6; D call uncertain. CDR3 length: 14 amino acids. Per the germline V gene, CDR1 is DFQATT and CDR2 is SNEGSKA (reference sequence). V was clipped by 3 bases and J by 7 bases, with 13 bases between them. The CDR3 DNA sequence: TGCAGTGCTAGTCGGCAGGATGGAGCCAACGTCCTGACTTTC. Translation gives CSASRQDGANVLTF.

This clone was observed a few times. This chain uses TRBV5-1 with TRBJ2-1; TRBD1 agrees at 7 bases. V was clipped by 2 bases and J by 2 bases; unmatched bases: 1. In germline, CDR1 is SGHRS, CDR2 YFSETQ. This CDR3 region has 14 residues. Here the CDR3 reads CASSLGQAYNEQFF. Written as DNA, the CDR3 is TGCGCCAGCAGCTTAGGACAGGCCTACAATGAGCAGTTCTTC.

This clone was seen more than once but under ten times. The CDR3 nucleotides are TGTGCCAGCAGCCCCCGAACAGGGCCAAATTCACCCCTCCACTTT. This codes for CASSPRTGPNSPLHF. The J gene is TRBJ1-6, the V gene TRBV13, with a weak D call TRBD1 (6 bases). The V end lost 5 bases, the J end lost 7 bases, and 15 bases lay between the germline ends. CDR3 length: 15 amino acids. Per the germline V gene, CDR1 is PRHDT and CDR2 is FYEKMQ (reference sequence).

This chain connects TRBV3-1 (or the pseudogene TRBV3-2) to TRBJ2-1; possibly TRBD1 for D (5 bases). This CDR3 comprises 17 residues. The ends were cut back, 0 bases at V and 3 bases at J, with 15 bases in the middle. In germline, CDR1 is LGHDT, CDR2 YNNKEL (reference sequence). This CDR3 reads CASSQDIGRASYNEQFF. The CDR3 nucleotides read TGTGCCAGCAGCCAAGATATCGGCAGGGCGAGCTACAATGAGCAGTTCTTC.

In nucleotides, the CDR3 is TGCGCCAGCAGCAGCGGTCCAAACACTGAAGCTTTCTTT. Translation: CASSSGPNTEAFF. This rearrangement joins TRBV5-1 to TRBJ1-1, with D unresolved. This CDR3 is built from 13 residues. Germline V gives CDR1 SGHRS, CDR2 YFSETQ. Trimming pared 4 bases from V and 2 bases from J, leaving 9 bases between.

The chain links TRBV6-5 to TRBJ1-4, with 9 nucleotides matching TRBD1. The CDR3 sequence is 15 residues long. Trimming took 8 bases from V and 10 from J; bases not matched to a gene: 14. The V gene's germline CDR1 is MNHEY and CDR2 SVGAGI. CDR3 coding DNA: TGTGCCAGCCTCTCTCAACAGGGGGCTGCAGCAAAACTGTTTTTT. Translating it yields CASLSQQGAAAKLFF.

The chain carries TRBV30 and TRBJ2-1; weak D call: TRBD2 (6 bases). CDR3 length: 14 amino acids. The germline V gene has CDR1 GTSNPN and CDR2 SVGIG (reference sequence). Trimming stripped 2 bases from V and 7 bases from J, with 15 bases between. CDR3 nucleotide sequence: TGTGCCTGGAGTACGTGGGGGGTGATGAATGAGCAGTTCTTC. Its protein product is CAWSTWGVMNEQFF.

CDR3 DNA sequence: TGTGCCAGCGGGACAGGATCATCTTACGAGCAGTACGTC. Protein: CASGTGSSYEQYV. The chain couples TRBV27 to TRBJ2-7, with TRBD1 identical over 8 bases. Per the germline V gene, CDR1 is MNHEY and CDR2 is SMNVEV (reference sequence). CDR3 size: 13 residues. V trimming: 8 bases; J trimming: 4 bases; junction bases outside the gene matches: 7.

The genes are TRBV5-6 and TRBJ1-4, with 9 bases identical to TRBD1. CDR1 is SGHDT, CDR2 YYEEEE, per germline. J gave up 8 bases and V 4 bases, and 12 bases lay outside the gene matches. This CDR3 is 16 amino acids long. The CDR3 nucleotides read TGTGCCAGCAGCCCGGCGGGGACAGGGCTTTGGGAAAAACTGTTTTTT. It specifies CASSPAGTGLWEKLFF.

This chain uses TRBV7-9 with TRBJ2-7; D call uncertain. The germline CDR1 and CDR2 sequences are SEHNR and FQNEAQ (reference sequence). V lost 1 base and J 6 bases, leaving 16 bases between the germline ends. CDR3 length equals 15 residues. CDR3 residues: CASSLESTRVGEQYV. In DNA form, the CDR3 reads TGTGCCAGCAGCTTAGAGTCGACTCGGGTAGGCGAGCAGTACGTC.